This TCR beta chain was obtained from a study of blood T cell repertoires in COVID-19. Study information: Sources were T cells, B-cell-depleted T cells, or PBMCs; the material itself was cDNA or gDNA.

This clone occurred a few times. Clones were sequenced by immunoSEQ multiplex PCR, and TCRdb holds only the in-frame ones, with some missing. The sample has 130,000 to 150,000 clones; under 90% are singletons. The ends were cut back, 6 bases at V and 2 bases at J, with 14 bases in the middle. Germline V lookup: CDR1 MGHDK, CDR2 SYGVNS. This CDR3 comprises 14 residues. Sequencing was carried out using peripheral blood. The rearrangement links TRBV25-1 to TRBJ2-7, with unresolved D. The sequence was collected from a human donor in a cohort sampled during active COVID-19. CDR3 residues: CASSLPGSTYEQYF. CDR3 coding DNA: TGTGCCAGCAGCCTCCCGGGTAGCACCTACGAGCAGTACTTC.